These 22 T cell receptor beta chains were sequenced from one sample in a study of T cell responses to AZD1222 COVID-19 vaccine. The method was immunoSEQ multiplex PCR; TCRdb's version includes in-frame clones alone and lacks a portion of them. In the table there are roughly 150,000 clones, roughly 90% of which are singletons. The sequenced sample was peripheral blood, obtained on day 0 of AZD1222 vaccination. The origin of the receptors is an adult in good health.

The chain has TRBV18 and TRBJ2-3; unclear D gene. Germline CDR1 reads KGHSH; CDR2 reads LQKENI. Trimming removed 3 bases from V and 3 bases from J, with 10 bases in between. This CDR3 spans 14 amino acids. Here the CDR3 reads CASSPLPGTDTQYF. The CDR3 DNA sequence: TGTGCCAGCTCACCCCTGCCCGGAACAGATACGCAGTATTTT.

This chain uses TRBV5-1 with TRBJ2-3, with D maybe TRBD1 (7 bases). This CDR3 is 14 amino acids long. With 4 bases removed from V and 4 bases from J, the gap between germline ends came to 13 bases. Germline V gene sequence: CDR1 SGHRS, CDR2 YFSETQ. For the CDR3, the DNA is TGCGCCAGCAGCCCAGACAGGGAGGCAGATACGCAGTATTTT. Protein: CASSPDREADTQYF.

The chain has TRBV7-3 and TRBJ2-2; D is ambiguous. The V end lost 0 bases, the J end lost 1 base, and 12 bases lay between the germline ends. Germline CDR1 SGHTA, CDR2 FQGTGA. The CDR3 is made up of 17 amino acids. CDR3 residues: CASSLTLSTENTGELFF. In DNA, the CDR3 is TGTGCCAGCAGCTTAACGTTATCCACAGAGAACACCGGGGAGCTGTTTTTT.

This chain uses TRBV4-3 with TRBJ2-3; D may be TRBD1 (6 bases). CDR3 length equals 16 residues. Trimming removed 5 bases at V and 2 bases at J, with 17 bases between. Germline V gene data show CDR1 as LGHNA and CDR2 as YSLEER. CDR3 in DNA: TGCGCCAGCAGCTCACAGGGTCGGGGAGCCACAGATACGCAGTATTTT. This encodes CASSSQGRGATDTQYF.

V usage is TRBV5-6 and J usage is TRBJ2-7; 11 bases map to TRBD2. CDR1 is SGHDT, CDR2 YYEEEE, per germline. This CDR3 is 14 amino acids long. V lost 3 bases to trimming and J lost 1 base; unmatched junction nucleotides: 0. CDR3 coding DNA: TGTGCCAGCAGCTGGACTAGCGGGTCCTACGAGCAGTACTTC. This codes for CASSWTSGSYEQYF.

The chain couples TRBV27 to TRBJ2-1; 13 bases match TRBD2. This CDR3 has 15 residues. The ends lost 4 bases at V and 6 bases at J; junction bases unmatched: 3. Germline V gene sequence: CDR1 MNHEY, CDR2 SMNVEV (reference sequence). The DNA for the CDR3 is TGTGCCAGCAGTTCCGGACTAGCGGGAGTCAATGAGCAGTTCTTC. Its translation is CASSSGLAGVNEQFF.

This rearrangement joins TRBV19 to TRBJ1-6; D gene ambiguous. The germline V gene has CDR1 LNHDA and CDR2 SQIVND (reference sequence). Deletions cut 8 bases from V and 0 bases from J, with 11 bases between. This CDR3 contains 15 residues. Written as DNA, the CDR3 is TGTGCCAGTGGCCTCTCGAGCTCCTATAATTCACCCCTCCACTTT. Protein: CASGLSSSYNSPLHF.

The chain uses TRBV6-1 and TRBJ2-2; D gene ambiguous. There are 14 residues in the CDR3. Germline V lookup: CDR1 MNHNS, CDR2 SASEGT. The germline V and J ends were trimmed by 2 bases and 1 base, with 5 bases remaining between them. The CDR3 DNA reads as TGTGCCAGCAGTGAATGGGAGAACACCGGGGAGCTGTTTTTT. This encodes CASSEWENTGELFF.

The chain carries TRBV10-2 and TRBJ1-1; tentatively, D is TRBD1 (6 bases). V dropped 6 bases and J dropped 1 base, with 9 bases sitting between them. The CDR3 length is 13 residues. CDR1 WSHSY and CDR2 SAAADI come from the germline V gene. CDR3 sequence reads: CASSGQPNTEAFF. For the CDR3, the DNA is TGCGCCAGCAGCGGACAGCCGAACACTGAAGCTTTCTTT.

V and J are TRBV7-7 and TRBJ2-5; no firm D call. CDR3 length: 16 residues. The V and J ends lost 0 bases and 1 base respectively, with 12 bases between them. Germline lookup yields CDR1 SSHAT and CDR2 FNYEAQ (reference sequence). DNA of the CDR3: TGTGCCAGCAGCTTAGCTAACGGACGAGCCCAAGAGACCCAGTACTTC. Translating gives CASSLANGRAQETQYF.

The chain has TRBV5-1 and TRBJ2-1; D gene unclear. The CDR3 loop spans 14 amino acids. Germline CDR1 reads SGHRS; CDR2 reads YFSETQ. V lost 4 bases, J lost 8 bases, and 16 bases lay in between. The CDR3 is CASSPIDPQHEQFF. The CDR3 region has the DNA TGCGCCAGCAGCCCCATAGACCCCCAGCATGAGCAGTTCTTC.

The chain couples TRBV6-1 to TRBJ2-3, with D possibly TRBD2 on 6 matching bases. Trimming pared 2 bases from V and 1 base from J, leaving 7 bases between. This CDR3 is 14 amino acids long. Germline CDR1 is MNHNS and CDR2 is SASEGT. The DNA for the CDR3 is TGTGCCAGCAGTGAAAGGAGGGGCACAGATACGCAGTATTTT. This gives the protein CASSERRGTDTQYF.

CDR3 sequence: CATERRTSGLRNTGELFF. The DNA of the CDR3 is TGCGCCACCGAGAGAAGGACTAGCGGGCTCCGGAACACCGGGGAGCTGTTTTTT. The genes are TRBV10-2 and TRBJ2-2; 11 nucleotides agree with TRBD2. The trim removed 10 bases at V and 1 base at J, leaving 14 bases unmatched. CDR1 is WSHSY and CDR2 is SAAADI in the germline V gene. The CDR3 totals 18 residues.

The V gene is TRBV7-2, the J gene TRBJ2-7, with a possible D match to TRBD2 (5 bases). Germline values: CDR1 SGHTA, CDR2 FQGNSA. Trimming left V 0 bases short and J 1 base short, with 16 bases between. The CDR3 is 17 amino acids. CDR3 DNA: TGTGCCAGCAGCTTAGCCCAGGTAGGGAGACTATCCTACGAGCAGTACTTC. Protein product: CASSLAQVGRLSYEQYF.

The rearrangement links TRBV12-5 to TRBJ2-5, with no clear D. V lost 6 bases and J lost 5, with 4 bases in between. CDR1 is LGHNT and CDR2 is FRNRAP in the germline V gene. The CDR3 sequence is 10 residues long. The CDR3 DNA sequence: TGTGCTAGTGGCCGGGAGACCCAGTACTTC. It is translated as CASGRETQYF.

The rearrangement links TRBV9 to TRBJ1-2; a weak D match, TRBD1 (5 bases). V dropped 0 bases and J dropped 6 bases, with 12 bases sitting between them. Germline CDR1 SGDLS, CDR2 YYNGEE. CDR3 size: 14 residues. The CDR3 region has the DNA TGTGCCAGCAGCGTAGGGGGGACGAGGAATGGCTACACCTTC. It yields the protein CASSVGGTRNGYTF.

The genes are TRBV27 and TRBJ1-2; TRBD1 is a possible D gene (5 bases). There are 11 residues in the CDR3. The V and J ends lost 5 bases and 10 bases respectively, with 11 bases between them. Germline V gives CDR1 MNHEY, CDR2 SMNVEV (reference sequence). CDR3 nucleotide sequence: TGTGCCAGCAGTCGGGGGACTGACTACACCTTC. It is translated as CASSRGTDYTF.

The chain employs TRBV7-2 and TRBJ1-5, with D perhaps matching TRBD1 (6 bases). The CDR3 extends over 14 amino acids. Per the germline V gene, CDR1 is SGHTA and CDR2 is FQGNSA. V lost 5 bases, J lost 7 bases, and 15 bases lay in between. The CDR3 here is CASSALWGLQPQHF. The DNA for the CDR3 is TGTGCCAGCAGCGCTCTCTGGGGGCTCCAGCCCCAGCATTTT.

CDR3 sequence reads: CASSKGGAGAEQFF. For the CDR3, the DNA is TGTGCCAGCAGTAAAGGGGGGGCGGGAGCTGAGCAGTTCTTC. The rearrangement uses TRBV11-2 and TRBJ2-1; tentatively, D is TRBD2 (7 bases). The CDR3 is made up of 14 amino acids. Germline lookup yields CDR1 SGHAT and CDR2 FQNNGV. Trimming pared 6 bases from V and 9 bases from J, leaving 18 bases between.

This chain uses TRBV7-2 with TRBJ1-1; D remains ambiguous. V was trimmed by 4 bases and J by 1 base, leaving 10 bases between them. The CDR3 is 14 residues long. Germline CDR1 SGHTA, CDR2 FQGNSA. The CDR3 DNA follows: TGTGCCAGCAGCTCCTCCCTGGGGAACACTGAAGCTTTCTTT. It is translated as CASSSSLGNTEAFF. Supplemented by reference TRBV7-2 and TRBJ1-1, the full variable domain reads GAGVSQSPSNKVTEKGKDVELRCDPISGHTALYWYRQSLGQGLEFLIYFQGNSAPDKSGLPSDRFSAERTGGSVSTLTIQRTQQEDSAVYLCASSSSLGNTEAFFGQGTRLTVV.

V gene TRBV12-3 or TRBV12-4 combines with J gene TRBJ2-2; unclear D gene. The V gene lost 6 bases and the J gene lost 11 bases, with 16 bases spanning the gap. This CDR3 has 13 amino acids. The CDR3 loop is CASSPGGLHELFF. The DNA of the CDR3 is TGTGCCAGCAGCCCAGGTGGTCTGCACGAGCTGTTTTTT.

V is TRBV5-6 and J is TRBJ2-1; D remains unclear. The CDR3 extends over 13 amino acids. CDR1 SGHDT and CDR2 YYEEEE come from the germline V gene. V was trimmed by 5 bases and J by 4 bases, leaving 10 bases between them. The CDR3 protein is CASSDRPYNEQFF. In DNA form, the CDR3 reads TGTGCCAGCAGTGATCGGCCGTACAATGAGCAGTTCTTC.